This entry concerns a single T cell receptor beta chain. This sample was taken from a study of blood T cell repertoires in COVID-19. Study details: Specimens from acute and convalescent COVID-19 originated in the United States, Italy and Spain.

TCRdb keeps only in-frame clones here, not all; method: immunoSEQ multiplex PCR. The table lists 120,000 or so clones, roughly 72% of them singletons. The origin of this receptor is a man in his 60s with acute or convalescent COVID-19. The sequencing sample was made of peripheral blood.

The CDR3 nucleotides read TGTGCCAGCAGTGCCACCGGGGGTAGCGGGGGTACCTACGAGCAGTACTTC. Translating it yields CASSATGGSGGTYEQYF. The chain uses TRBV6-1 and TRBJ2-7; 9 bases map to TRBD2. J was trimmed by 2 bases and V by 4 bases; bases with no gene match: 12. Germline V gene sequence: CDR1 MNHNS, CDR2 SASEGT. This CDR3 has 17 residues.